This T cell receptor beta chain was identified in a study of shared clonotypes between healthy human individuals. Findings and limits, study-wide: Sequencing depth was a factor that was expected to affect clonotype sharing among donors. The authors sampled blood alone, and tissue repertoires likely differ.

TCRdb's copy holds only in-frame clones and misses some; the assay was immunoSEQ multiplex PCR. The data hold hundreds of thousands of clones, with approximately 77% observed a single time. A remark on this clone: Its target is not known.

The study enrolled healthy HIV-negative adults without recent acute infections or vaccinations as donors. Genomic DNA, for the unsorted samples, came from about 90 million PBMCs. Per the germline V gene, CDR1 is LGHNA and CDR2 is YNFKEQ. This CDR3 has 14 amino acids. Trimming removed 1 base at V and 7 bases at J, with 14 bases between. Sequenced sample: PBMCs. The chain joins TRBV4-2 to TRBJ2-7, with D possibly being TRBD1 or TRBD2 (5 bases each). The TCR originated in a middle-aged woman in good health. Some clones in this sample may be carry-over from other donors' samples. The CDR3 DNA reads as TGTGCCAGCAGCCAAGGGGAGACAGTTGGGGAGCAGTACTTC. This gives the protein CASSQGETVGEQYF.